The present T cell receptor beta chain was sequenced within a study of cytomegalovirus exposure and HLA in healthy donors. Study-level background: Among about 179 million T cells, an earlier analysis found around 100 million unique TCR beta sequences. Study results and limitations: A highly shared variant cluster was judged a likely technical artifact.

This CDR3 has 15 amino acids. V was pared by 4 bases and J by 1 base, with 13 bases between. The germline CDR1 and CDR2 sequences are MNHEY and SMNVEV (reference sequence). Note on this clone: Its antigen remains unidentified.

This PCR relied on a set of 60 Vbeta primers and 13 Jbeta primers. Original methodology: In a later analysis, some 80 million unique TCR beta chains included roughly 11 million shared by two or more donors. The data were produced by immunoSEQ multiplex PCR, yet TCRdb's version contains in-frame clones alone and is incomplete. The V and J calls and the clone size are those of that table, but D and trimming were determined from the DNA. The table has around 180,000 clones, around 82% seen once. Input material: PBMCs. The chain has TRBV27 and TRBJ1-1; a weak D match, TRBD1 (5 bases). This TCR came from a woman aged 50 to 60 in good health and CMV-seropositive. The CDR3 sequence: CASSSRRQTNTEAFF. The CDR3 nucleotides read TGTGCCAGCAGTTCCCGGAGACAGACGAACACTGAAGCTTTCTTT.